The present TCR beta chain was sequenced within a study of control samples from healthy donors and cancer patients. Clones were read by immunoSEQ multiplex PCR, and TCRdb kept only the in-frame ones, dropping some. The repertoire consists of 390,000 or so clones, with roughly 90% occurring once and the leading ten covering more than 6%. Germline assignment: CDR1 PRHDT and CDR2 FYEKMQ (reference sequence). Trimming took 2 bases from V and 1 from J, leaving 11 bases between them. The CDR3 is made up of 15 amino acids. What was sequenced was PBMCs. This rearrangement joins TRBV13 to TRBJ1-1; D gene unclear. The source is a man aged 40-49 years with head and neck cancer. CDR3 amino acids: CASSLYGRANTEAFF. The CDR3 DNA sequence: TGTGCCAGCAGCTTATACGGGAGAGCGAACACTGAAGCTTTCTTT.